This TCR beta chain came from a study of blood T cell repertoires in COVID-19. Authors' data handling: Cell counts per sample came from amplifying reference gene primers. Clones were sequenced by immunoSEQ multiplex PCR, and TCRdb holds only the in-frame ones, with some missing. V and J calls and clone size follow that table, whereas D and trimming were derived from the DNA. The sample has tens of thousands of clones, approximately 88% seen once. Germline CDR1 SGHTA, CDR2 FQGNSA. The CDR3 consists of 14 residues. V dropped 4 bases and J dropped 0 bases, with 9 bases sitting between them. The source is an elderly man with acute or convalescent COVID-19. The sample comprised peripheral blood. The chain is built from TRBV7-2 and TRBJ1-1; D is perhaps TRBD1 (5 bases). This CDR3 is CASSSGQMNTEAFF. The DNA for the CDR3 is TGTGCCAGCAGCTCCGGACAAATGAACACTGAAGCTTTCTTT.